These 5 T cell receptor beta chains share one sample of origin, sequenced in a study of post-analysis software for immune sequencing data. Study-level points and caveats: Patients used five TRBV segments, including TRBV5-6, TRBV5-1 and TRBV20-1, more often than controls.

TCR beta cDNA libraries included unique molecular identifiers. One entry per CDR3 protein, called by TCRdb with MiXCR from the PCR reads. The profile covers roughly 540,000 distinct CDR3 sequences, with around a third appearing a single time and about 6% taken by the ten largest. Antigens of these TCRs are unknown. Sequenced sample: blood. The receptor source for this set is a girl aged 2-17 years with multiple sclerosis.

The genes are TRBV15 and TRBJ2-3; TRBD2 is a possible D gene (7 bases). The germline V gene has CDR1 LNHNV and CDR2 YYDKDF (reference sequence). V was cut by 0 bases and J by 2 bases, with 15 bases left in between. This CDR3 spans 17 amino acids. CDR3 in amino acids: CATSRDRPGGLTDTQYF. CDR3 sequence (DNA): TGTGCCACCAGCAGAGATCGACCGGGGGGCCTCACAGATACGCAGTATTTT.

The CDR3 here is CASSLNYPGETQYF. The CDR3, as DNA: TGTGCCAGCAGTTTGAACTACCCCGGGGAGACCCAGTACTTC. The V and J genes are TRBV28 and TRBJ2-5; D is uncertain. The CDR3 is 14 residues long. V was cut by 3 bases and J by 5 bases, with 13 bases left in between. CDR1 and CDR2 (germline): MDHEN, SYDVKM.

The chain uses TRBV10-2 and TRBJ2-7; no firm D call. Trimming removed 4 bases from V and 4 bases from J, with 17 bases in between. The CDR3 has 15 amino acids. Per the germline V gene, CDR1 is WSHSY and CDR2 is SAAADI. The CDR3: CASSARPQMTYEQYF. In nucleotides, the CDR3 is TGCGCCAGCAGTGCCAGGCCTCAGATGACTTACGAGCAGTACTTC.

The rearrangement links TRBV6-5 to TRBJ1-2; D unresolved. Per germline, CDR1 MNHEY and CDR2 SVGAGI. V lost 5 bases and J 0 bases, leaving 13 bases between the germline ends. The CDR3 extends over 15 amino acids. The CDR3: CASSLTGPTNYGYTF. CDR3 in DNA: TGTGCCAGCAGTCTGACCGGCCCCACTAACTATGGCTACACCTTC.

This sequence joins TRBV7-2 and TRBJ2-1; TRBD1 matches 8 bases. CDR1 and CDR2 (germline): SGHTA, FQGNSA. V lost 5 bases and J lost 4; bases outside the gene matches: 10. This CDR3 comprises 16 residues. The CDR3 spells CASSVQGWDRYNEQFF. CDR3 in DNA: TGTGCCAGCAGCGTCCAGGGGTGGGACAGGTACAATGAGCAGTTCTTC.